Listed below are T cell receptor beta chains from one sample, sequenced in a study of blood T cell repertoires in COVID-19. The method was immunoSEQ multiplex PCR; TCRdb's version includes in-frame clones alone and lacks a portion of them. The table lists more than 250,000 clones, roughly 84% of them singletons. The sequenced sample consisted of peripheral blood. The source is a man aged 50-60 years with active or convalescent COVID-19. The CDR3 runs from the conserved cysteine through the conserved F or W. The size field is filled for only some rows; it gives once, few, many or a size class.

>TRBJ1-5|TRBV15|-
CATRDRTGSNQPQHF
>TRBJ1-1|TRBV27|few
CASSPGQGAIGSTEAFF
>TRBJ1-3|TRBV6-5|few
CASSFSTGTGNTIYF
>TRBJ1-1|TRBV3-1/TRBV3-2|-
CASSQRGENTEAFF
>TRBJ2-1|TRBV6-5|-
CASRGWGRDEQFF
>TRBJ2-2|TRBV3-1/TRBV3-2|-
CASSQVQTNTGELFF
>TRBJ2-3|TRBV3-1/TRBV3-2|-
CASSQGRNSGIRTDTQYF
>TRBJ2-1|TRBV28|once
CASSSMTGGIEQFF
>TRBJ1-1|TRBV3-1/TRBV3-2|-
CASSHPGTGYTEAFF
>TRBJ1-4|TRBV15|-
CATSRDPGSTNEKLFF
>TRBJ1-3|TRBV5-5|-
CASSLAGRPSAGNTIYF
>TRBJ1-4|TRBV2|-
CASSVRRDEKLFF
>TRBJ1-1|TRBV2|few
CASSENRGTEAFF
>TRBJ1-2|TRBV11-2|-
CASSLGGDGYTF
>TRBJ2-2|TRBV10-3|-
CAISERTGGELFF
>TRBJ1-6|TRBV4-2|-
CASSRRRVGGNSPLHF
>TRBJ1-2|TRBV19|-
CASSTGDSLLGYGYTF
>TRBJ2-1|TRBV2|-
CASTLAGALNEQFF
>TRBJ1-1|TRBV6-2/TRBV6-3|-
CASSYNRGEETEAFF